A selection of T cell receptor beta chains follows, all from one sample in a study of CD8 T cells in ankylosing spondylitis. TCRdb called the 5' RACE reads again in MiXCR, with one record for every CDR3 protein. The repertoire holds about 230,000 distinct CDR3 sequences, with 7.5% to 9.5% as singletons. Sequenced input: blood, either unsorted or a sorted T cell fraction (not recorded which). The receptors derive from a female donor with ankylosing spondylitis or in good health (not recorded which). CDR3s include the opening cysteine and the closing phenylalanine or tryptophan. Fields, in order: clone size, D gene, J gene, V gene, CDR3 length, CDR3 DNA, CDR3 protein. A D gene is named only where the DNA matches it firmly. Size is omitted from some rows. Given values are once, few, many or a class for expanded clones.

many	-	TRBJ1-5	TRBV20-1	14	TGCAGTGCTAGGCGTCAGGCTATTCGAGGGCCCCAGCATTTT	CSARRQAIRGPQHF
-	TRBD2	TRBJ2-5	TRBV7-2	14	TGTGCCAGCGCCCGTGGACTAGCGGGAGAGACCCAGTACTTC	CASARGLAGETQYF
many	-	TRBJ2-3	TRBV24-1	15	TGTGCCACCAGTGACCCGGGACTCCCCACAGATACGCAGTATTTT	CATSDPGLPTDTQYF
many	-	TRBJ1-3	TRBV6-6	16	TGTGCCAGCAGTTACTCCCTCGACAGCTCTGGAAACACCATATATTTT	CASSYSLDSSGNTIYF
many	-	TRBJ2-3	TRBV28	13	TGTGCCAGCAGTCCGGAGGGATCAGATACGCAGTATTTT	CASSPEGSDTQYF
many	-	TRBJ2-5	TRBV7-9	15	TGTGCCAGCAGCTTATTAGGTGGTGTGGGGGAGACCCAGTACTTC	CASSLLGGVGETQYF
many	-	TRBJ2-2	TRBV28	13	TGTGCCAGCAGTTTAGGTCTGACCGGGGAGCTGTTTTTT	CASSLGLTGELFF
many	-	TRBJ1-5	TRBV21-1	14	TGTGCCAGCAGCAAAGCCAATAGAGGACAGCCCCAGCATTTT	CASSKANRGQPQHF
many	-	TRBJ1-5	TRBV20-1	15	TGCAGTGCCGTACCCCAGGGAGCAGGCAGTCAGCCCCAGCATTTT	CSAVPQGAGSQPQHF
many	-	TRBJ1-5	TRBV10-2	15	TGCGCCAGCAGTGAACGGCCCCTTAGCAATCAGCCCCAGCATTTT	CASSERPLSNQPQHF
many	-	TRBJ2-1	TRBV20-1	12	TGCAGTGCTAGTCGGCAGGGTAATGAGCAGTTCTTC	CSASRQGNEQFF
many	TRBD1	TRBJ2-5	TRBV20-1	15	TGCAGTGCTAGAGGTCTTCGGGACAGCAAAGAGACCCAGTACTTC	CSARGLRDSKETQYF
many	TRBD2	TRBJ2-5	TRBV18	14	TGTGCCAGCTCACCAGGGGACTACAAAGAGACCCAGTACTTC	CASSPGDYKETQYF
many	-	TRBJ2-1	TRBV12-5	14	TGTGCTAGTGGTTTTGGACCGAGGTACAATGAGCAGTTCTTC	CASGFGPRYNEQFF
many	-	TRBJ2-5	TRBV20-1	14	TGCAGTGCTAGAGGGACCTGGCGGTGGGAGACCCAGTACTTC	CSARGTWRWETQYF
many	-	TRBJ1-5	TRBV20-1	13	TGCAGTGCTAGATTGTTCAGCAATCAGCCCCAGCATTTT	CSARLFSNQPQHF
many	-	TRBJ2-5	TRBV4-3	13	TGCGCCAGCAGCCAAGGAGTTGAAGGGACCCAGTACTTC	CASSQGVEGTQYF
many	TRBD2	TRBJ2-1	TRBV20-1	16	TGCAGTGCTAGAGATGGGGGTAGCGGGATCTCAAATGAGCAGTTCTTC	CSARDGGSGISNEQFF
-	-	TRBJ2-5	TRBV7-6	16	TGTGCCAGCAGCTTACAGTTTAGGATGGCTCAAGAGACCCAGTACTTC	CASSLQFRMAQETQYF
many	-	TRBJ2-5	TRBV7-9	13	TGTGCCAGCCATGGGGAAACGCAAGAGACCCAGTACTTC	CASHGETQETQYF
many	-	TRBJ1-1	TRBV20-1	12	TGCAGTGCTAGGGACCCGTCCTTTGAAGCTTTCTTT	CSARDPSFEAFF
many	TRBD2	TRBJ2-7	TRBV5-6	16	TGTGCCAGCAGCTTATGGACTAGCGAGGATGGGAACGAGCAGTACTTC	CASSLWTSEDGNEQYF
few	-	TRBJ1-1	TRBV5-1	13	TGCGCCAGCAGCGGGGGGGGTCGGACTGAAGCTTTCTTT	CASSGGGRTEAFF
many	-	TRBJ1-5	TRBV6-2/TRBV6-3	12	TGTGCCAGCAGTCCTCAGGCTCAGCCCCAGCATTTT	CASSPQAQPQHF
many	TRBD2	TRBJ2-1	TRBV20-1	15	TGCAGTGCTCGACTAGCGCGCAGCTCCTACAATGAGCAGTTCTTC	CSARLARSSYNEQFF
many	-	TRBJ2-7	TRBV7-2	17	TGTGCCAGCAGCAGATACGTAGGGGGGGGAAAAGAGTACGAGCAGTACTTC	CASSRYVGGGKEYEQYF
many	-	TRBJ2-3	TRBV12-5	16	TGTGCTAGTGGTTTGGCGACAGGATTTAGCACAGATACGCAGTATTTT	CASGLATGFSTDTQYF
-	TRBD1	TRBJ2-3	TRBV5-8	15	TGTGCCAGCAGCTCACAGGGGACATCAACAGATACGCAGTATTTT	CASSSQGTSTDTQYF
many	-	TRBJ2-7	TRBV20-1	14	TGCAGTGCTAGAGGGCACGAGGGGATACACGAGCAGTACTTC	CSARGHEGIHEQYF
many	-	TRBJ2-1	TRBV20-1	15	TGCAGTGCTAGCTCCCCAGGGGGAGGGGGAAATGAGCAGTTCTTC	CSASSPGGGGNEQFF
many	-	TRBJ2-7	TRBV20-1	16	TGCAGTGCCCCCCCCCCTATAGTCTGGGGTATTTACGAGCAGTACTTC	CSAPPPIVWGIYEQYF
many	-	TRBJ2-7	TRBV5-1	15	TGCGCCAGCAGCTTGGTCGGGGGATTCCCCTACGAGCAGTACTTC	CASSLVGGFPYEQYF
many	TRBD2	TRBJ2-7	TRBV4-1	16	TGCGCCAGCAGCCCCCGGGGAAACCGCGGCGGGGGCGAGCAGTACTTC	CASSPRGNRGGGEQYF
many	-	TRBJ2-2	TRBV12-3/TRBV12-4	11	TGTGCCAGCATGAGGTCCGGGGAGCTGTTTTTT	CASMRSGELFF
few	-	TRBJ2-3	TRBV12-5	14	TGTGCTAGTGCCCTAGACCAGGGAACAGATACGCAGTATTTT	CASALDQGTDTQYF
many	-	TRBJ2-5	TRBV28	15	TGTGCCAGCAGTTCCCTCAGGGAGAGGCAAGAGACCCAGTACTTC	CASSSLRERQETQYF
many	-	TRBJ1-2	TRBV20-1	13	TGCAACACCACCCCAGGGGTCGGCTATGGCTACACCTTC	CNTTPGVGYGYTF